This TCR beta chain was captured in a study of regulatory T cells in long-lasting Graves disease. Construction of the TCR beta libraries employed iRepertoire HTBI primers in conjunction with Arm-PCR of CDR3 regions. TCRdb re-analysed the multiplex PCR reads in MiXCR, keeping a single row per CDR3 protein. The sample lists a few hundred thousand distinct CDR3 sequences, about 25% occurring once. The time point was: persistent/refractory GD, antithyroid drugs over 5 years with positive TRAb. The TCR library was made from RNA that had been extracted from PBMCs in TRIzol. The CDR3 is made up of 15 amino acids. The ends lost 4 bases at V and 7 bases at J; junction bases unmatched: 13. CDR1 and CDR2 from the germline V gene are SGHTA and FQGNSA. This clonotype was seen at least ten times.

This chain uses TRBV7-2 with TRBJ2-7; 7 nucleotides line up with TRBD2. The receptor was isolated from a female donor with Graves disease. The source material was peripheral blood mononuclear cells (PBMCs), sampled when the disease was refractory, from a patient treated with antithyroid drugs. The CDR3 nucleotides read TGTGCCAGCAGCTCAGTTGGGCGGGAGCTTCAGGAGCAGTACTTC. Its protein is CASSSVGRELQEQYF.